The clone carrying this T cell receptor beta chain has a handful of counts. This record comes from a study of T cells after posttransplantation cyclophosphamide. Generated by immunoSEQ multiplex PCR, the TCRdb table keeps only in-frame clones and is missing some. The table includes 20,000 to 25,000 clones, approximately 70% detected once. J gave up 5 bases and V 7 bases, and 18 bases lay outside the gene matches. The CDR3 runs to 17 residues. Germline assignment: CDR1 SGHVS and CDR2 FQNEAQ. Material: memory CD4+ T cells sorted from PBMCs. This TCR derives from a woman in her fifties or sixties in good health, CMV-negative, and a related stem cell transplant donor. This rearrangement joins TRBV7-8 to TRBJ2-7, with TRBD2 matching over 9 bases. The CDR3: CASIPGSGRILPHEQYF. The DNA for the CDR3 is TGTGCCAGCATCCCCGGTAGCGGGAGAATTTTACCCCACGAGCAGTACTTC. The full variable domain, completed using reference TRBV7-8 and TRBJ2-7, is GAGVSQSPRYKVAKRGQDVALRCDPISGHVSLFWYQQALGQGPEFLTYFQNEAQLDKSGLPSDRFFAERPEGSVSTLKIQRTQQEDSAVYLCASIPGSGRILPHEQYFGPGTRLTVT.